The clone carrying this TCR beta chain was found a few times. The antigen is not known. The source of the sample is a study of shared clonotypes between healthy human individuals. The CDR3 covers 14 residues. The germline CDR1 and CDR2 sequences are SGHTA and FQGNSA. The V gene end was trimmed by 5 bases and the J gene end by 3 bases; junction bases not matched to a gene: 6. Study results and limitations: Rarefaction gave evidence that sorted-subset sequencing remained incomplete despite large depth.

Clones were read by immunoSEQ multiplex PCR, and TCRdb kept only the in-frame ones, dropping some. The sample lists about 980,000 clones, about three quarters seen once, with about 1.5% in the top ten. The source of this sequence is a man between 18 and 35 years old in good health. The sample was memory CD4+ T cells sorted from blood. The subset is: CD45RA-negative fraction. The V gene is TRBV7-2, the J gene TRBJ2-7; 8 bases align to TRBD2. The CDR3 reads CASSTGLVFYEQYF. CDR3 DNA sequence: TGTGCCAGCAGCACGGGACTAGTGTTCTACGAGCAGTACTTC.